This T cell receptor (beta chain) originates from a study of blood T cell repertoires in COVID-19. Study-wide context: The United States, Italy and Spain supplied acute and convalescent COVID-19 samples. T cells, B-cell-depleted T cells, or PBMCs provided the cDNA or gDNA that served as material.

As originally analysed: Estimates of nucleated cell counts were drawn from the amplification of reference gene primers. The data were produced by immunoSEQ multiplex PCR, yet TCRdb's version contains in-frame clones alone and is incomplete. V and J calls and clone size are as listed in that table; D and trimming were resolved from the DNA. The data show 150,000 to 200,000 clones, about 81% seen once. The CDR3 is made up of 12 amino acids. From germline, CDR1 is SGHTA and CDR2 FQGNSA. V was trimmed by 1 base and J by 6 bases, leaving 6 bases between them. Seattle's cohort entered during active infection and was followed longitudinally.

The sequence derives from a woman of 80 years or more with COVID-19, enrolled during active disease. The V and J genes are TRBV7-2 and TRBJ1-2, with D possibly matching TRBD1 (6 bases). The sample taken for sequencing was peripheral blood. CDR3 sequence: CASSLEGDGYTF. The CDR3, as DNA: TGTGCCAGCAGCTTAGAGGGGGATGGCTACACCTTC.